This TCR beta chain appears in the sequencing data of a study of T cell repertoires in cytomegalovirus infection. About the study: Recently identified HLA-C-restricted CMV epitopes were among the peptides used. Public signatures in TCR beta pointed to CMV infection and matching HLA type. General study points: CMV-specific TCR beta clonotypes restricted by HLA-C dominated the ex vivo response.

Germline V gene lookup returns CDR1 MNHNY and CDR2 SVGAGI (reference sequence). V shed 6 bases and J shed 5 bases, with 20 bases lying between them. The CDR3 consists of 15 residues. Only one count was recorded for this clonotype. Its antigen is as yet unknown. MiXCR, run by TCRdb on the reads, gives a single entry per CDR3 protein. Of hundreds of thousands of distinct CDR3 sequences in the sample, around 30% were seen once. This sequence originates from a human donor in good health (CMV status not recorded). Some clones in this sample may be carry-over from other donors' samples. The source was cultured PBMCs, collected from culture after CMV antigen stimulation. V is TRBV6-6 and J is TRBJ2-7; the D gene is possibly TRBD1 (5 bases). CDR3 region: CASSLVGQGINEQYF. Written as DNA, the CDR3 is TGTGCCAGCAGCCTCGTGGGCCAGGGTATCAACGAGCAGTACTTC.